This T cell receptor (beta chain) was found in a study of the immune and genomic landscape of osteosarcoma (dated by TCRdb to 2018 to 2020). General notes on the study: The overall cohort comprised some 50 pediatric and adult patients with high-grade osteosarcoma, with a median age at diagnosis of 25 to 30 years (range about 5-81). The cohort was enriched for poor-risk disease, with 73% to 80% showing unfavorable pathologic response to standard therapy and about 65% deceased. In the overall cohort, over 50% of patients were male, and localized disease at diagnosis was presented by about 77% of patients. To define immunogenic potential, the study profiled osteosarcoma specimens using whole genome, RNA and T-cell receptor sequencing along with immunohistochemistry and reverse phase protein arrays. TCR sequencing results were integrated with transcriptome, protein array and immunostaining data to characterize the osteosarcoma immunogenomic landscape. The study aimed to explain the limited clinical activity of immune checkpoint inhibitors in osteosarcoma. Three patients contributed a couple of samples from the same tumor site. Points the paper makes about the study in general: Clonality benchmarks came from external normal skin and healthy peripheral blood data rather than matched normal tissue. TCR productive clonality was higher in the immune-hot C3 cluster than the cold C1 cluster but still low overall. Alongside the frozen tumor specimens, matched blood was collected from only a couple of patients. Productive TCR clonality was low overall, averaging 0.09 with a maximum of roughly 0.3, suggesting limited T-cell clonal expansion. In five cases, a single hyperexpanded clone dominated the repertoire, and each of these five cases had fewer than 100 T-cell clonotypes. Sample size was not determined by any statistical method, because osteosarcoma is rare and every possible sample was collected.

TCR beta chain CDR3 regions were immunosequenced using the ImmunoSEQ Assay (Adaptive Biotechnologies). For the original study's pipeline: TCRB rearrangements, read counts, read proportions and gene usage were exported through the ImmunoSEQ Analyzer platform. T-cell clonality was computed as 1 minus Pielou's evenness on productive rearrangements. Clonal space homeostasis binned clonotypes as rare, small, medium, large or hyperexpanded (0.01 to 1 of the repertoire). TCR productive clonality was compared across immune clusters C1, C2 and C3 using the Wilcoxon rank sum test. TCRdb retrieved this table from immuneACCESS and kept in-frame rearrangements only. Not all clones are present; in checked studies, unresolved V genes account for under half, and no reason is known for the remainder. D and trimming come from the DNA, and the V and J calls and clone size come from that table. This sample comprises some 300 clones, 60% to 80% of them detected only once. Less than 20% of the sample is taken by the ten largest.

From its cysteine to its phenylalanine, the CDR3 spans 15 amino acids. Of all the DNA, just the CDR3 is kept, 45 bases in frame from base 1. Trimming removed 0 bases from V and 3 bases from J, leaving 9 bases between the germline ends. The germline V gene encodes CDR1 MGHRA and CDR2 YSYEKL. The tumors sampled were post-treatment primary, local recurrence and metastasis specimens taken from patients with a poor prognosis. Worth noting for this clone: Its antigen is unknown. The sample holds no much larger clone one base away, and base qualities are not on file.

Sequenced: tumor tissue from a local recurrence in the femur. The meaning of the sample's cell subset or site label: locally recurrent osteosarcoma tumor. The receptor was derived from a man between 65 and 80 years old with osteosarcoma. The age is the age at diagnosis. The V gene is TRBV4-1 and the J gene is TRBJ2-1, with the D gene possibly TRBD1 or TRBD2, each one fitting 5 bases. For the CDR3, the sequence is CASSQDRGVYNEQFF. The DNA reads as follows: TGCGCCAGCAGCCAAGACCGGGGCGTCTACAATGAGCAGTTCTTC.